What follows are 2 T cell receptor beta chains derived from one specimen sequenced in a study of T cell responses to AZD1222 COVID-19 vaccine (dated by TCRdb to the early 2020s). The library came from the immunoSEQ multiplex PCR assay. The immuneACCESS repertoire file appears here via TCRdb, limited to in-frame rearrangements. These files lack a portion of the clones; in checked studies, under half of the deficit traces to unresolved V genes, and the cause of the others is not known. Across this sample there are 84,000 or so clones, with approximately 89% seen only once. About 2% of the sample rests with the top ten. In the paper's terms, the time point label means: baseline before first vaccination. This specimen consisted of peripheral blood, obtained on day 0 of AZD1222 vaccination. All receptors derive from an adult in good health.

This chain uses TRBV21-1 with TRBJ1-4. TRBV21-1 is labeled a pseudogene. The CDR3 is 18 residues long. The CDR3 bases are TGTGCCAGCAGTTTAGGTGGGGGATCTGGGTCAACTAATGAAAAACTGTTTTTT. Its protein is CASSLGGGSGSTNEKLFF.

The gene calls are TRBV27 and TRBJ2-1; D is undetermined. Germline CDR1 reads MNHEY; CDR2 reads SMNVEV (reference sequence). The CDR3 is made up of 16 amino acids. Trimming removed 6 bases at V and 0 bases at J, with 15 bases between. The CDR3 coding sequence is TGTGCCAGCAGCCGCTCCGGTGACCCCTCCTACAATGAGCAGTTCTTC. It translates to CASSRSGDPSYNEQFF.